This T cell receptor (beta chain) was sequenced in a study of cytomegalovirus exposure and HLA in healthy donors. Study-level results: Being indistinguishable, some V segments were excluded, TRBV6-2 and TRBV6-3 among them. Cytomegalovirus association was listed for 164 TCR beta chains. For cytomegalovirus status, the classifier reportedly gave diagnoses with high specificity and sensitivity.

Primers for the PCR totalled 60 Vbeta and 13 Jbeta. The authors' processing: Approximately 87 million unique TCR beta chains, 9.5 million to 14 million shared, were counted in a later analysis. The data were produced by immunoSEQ multiplex PCR, yet TCRdb's version contains in-frame clones alone and is incomplete. From that table come the V and J calls and clone size; the DNA was used to work out D and trimming. The sample yields 200,000 to 250,000 clones, around 81% seen once. The CDR3 consists of 14 residues. Germline loops: CDR1 GTSNPN, CDR2 SVGIG (reference sequence). With 2 bases clipped from V and 5 bases from J, the junction kept 7 bases outside the gene matches. As to this clone: Its specificity is not known.

The sequencing input was PBMCs. The source of this sequence is a woman aged 60-70 years in good health and CMV-seropositive. V usage is TRBV30 and J usage is TRBJ2-7, with TRBD1 matching over 9 bases. CDR3 sequence: CAWSPIGTGNEQYF. The CDR3 DNA is TGTGCCTGGAGTCCGATCGGGACAGGGAACGAGCAGTACTTC.